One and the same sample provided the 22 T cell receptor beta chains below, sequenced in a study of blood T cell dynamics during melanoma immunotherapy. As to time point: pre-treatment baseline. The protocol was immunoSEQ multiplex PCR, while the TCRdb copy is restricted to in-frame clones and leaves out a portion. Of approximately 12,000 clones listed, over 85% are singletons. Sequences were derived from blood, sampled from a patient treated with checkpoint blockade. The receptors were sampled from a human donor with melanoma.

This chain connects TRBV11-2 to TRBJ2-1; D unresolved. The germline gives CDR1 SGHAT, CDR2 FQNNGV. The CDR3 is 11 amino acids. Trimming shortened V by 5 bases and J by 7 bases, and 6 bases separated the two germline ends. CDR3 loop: CASSRRNEQFF. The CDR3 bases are TGTGCCAGCAGCCGAAGAAATGAGCAGTTCTTC.

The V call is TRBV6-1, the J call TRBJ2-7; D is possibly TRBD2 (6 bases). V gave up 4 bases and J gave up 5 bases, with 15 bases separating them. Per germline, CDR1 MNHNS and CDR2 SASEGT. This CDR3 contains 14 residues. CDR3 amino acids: CASSAESSDHEQYF. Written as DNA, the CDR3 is TGTGCCAGCAGTGCCGAGTCTAGCGATCACGAGCAGTACTTC.

In nucleotides, the CDR3 is TGCGCCAGCAGTGATTACTTGGATGGGGGATCCGGGGAGCTGTTTTTT. Its translation: CASSDYLDGGSGELFF. The chain is built from TRBV10-1 and TRBJ2-2; D possibly uses TRBD1 or TRBD2 (5 bases each). Per germline, CDR1 WNHNN and CDR2 SYGVQD (reference sequence). V gave up 3 bases and J gave up 6 bases, with 17 bases separating them. The CDR3 has 16 residues.

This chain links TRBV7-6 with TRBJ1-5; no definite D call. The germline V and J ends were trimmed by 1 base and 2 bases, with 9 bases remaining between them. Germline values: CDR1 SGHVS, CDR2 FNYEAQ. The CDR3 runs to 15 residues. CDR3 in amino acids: CASSLVGYGNQPQHF. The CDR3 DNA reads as TGTGCCAGCAGCTTAGTAGGGTATGGCAATCAGCCCCAGCATTTT.

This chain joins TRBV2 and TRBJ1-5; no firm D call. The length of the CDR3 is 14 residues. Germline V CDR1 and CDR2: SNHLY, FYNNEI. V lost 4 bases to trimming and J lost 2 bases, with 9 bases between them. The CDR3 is CASSGYTRNQPQHF. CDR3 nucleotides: TGTGCCAGCAGTGGGTACACGCGCAATCAGCCCCAGCATTTT. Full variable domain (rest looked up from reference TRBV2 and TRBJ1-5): EPEVTQTPSHQVTQMGQEVILRCVPISNHLYFYWYRQILGQKVEFLVSFYNNEISEKSEIFDDQFSVERPDGSNFTLKIRSTKLEDSAMYFCASSGYTRNQPQHFGDGTRLSIL.

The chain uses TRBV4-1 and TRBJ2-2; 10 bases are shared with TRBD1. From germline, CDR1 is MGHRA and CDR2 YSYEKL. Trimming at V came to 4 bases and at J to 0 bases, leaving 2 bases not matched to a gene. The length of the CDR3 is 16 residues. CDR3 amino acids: CASSRGQGANTGELFF. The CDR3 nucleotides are TGCGCCAGCAGCCGCGGACAGGGGGCGAACACCGGGGAGCTGTTTTTT.

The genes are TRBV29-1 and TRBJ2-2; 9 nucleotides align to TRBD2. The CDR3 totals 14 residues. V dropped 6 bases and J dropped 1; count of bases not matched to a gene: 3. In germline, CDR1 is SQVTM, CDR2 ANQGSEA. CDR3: CSVGLAGNTGELFF. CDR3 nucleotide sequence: TGCAGCGTGGGACTAGCAGGGAACACCGGGGAGCTGTTTTTT.

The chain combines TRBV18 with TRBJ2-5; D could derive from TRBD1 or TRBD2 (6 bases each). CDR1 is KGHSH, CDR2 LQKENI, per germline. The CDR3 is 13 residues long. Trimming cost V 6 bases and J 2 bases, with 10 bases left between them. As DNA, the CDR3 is TGTGCCAGCTCGCAAGGGGGGCAAGAGACCCAGTACTTC. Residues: CASSQGGQETQYF.

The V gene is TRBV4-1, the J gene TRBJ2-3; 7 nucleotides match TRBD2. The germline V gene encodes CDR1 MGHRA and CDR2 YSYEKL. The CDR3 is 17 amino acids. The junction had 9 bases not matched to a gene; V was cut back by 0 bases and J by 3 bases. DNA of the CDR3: TGCGCCAGCAGCCAAGATGGGGCGGGAGTGGGTACAGATACGCAGTATTTT. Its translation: CASSQDGAGVGTDTQYF.

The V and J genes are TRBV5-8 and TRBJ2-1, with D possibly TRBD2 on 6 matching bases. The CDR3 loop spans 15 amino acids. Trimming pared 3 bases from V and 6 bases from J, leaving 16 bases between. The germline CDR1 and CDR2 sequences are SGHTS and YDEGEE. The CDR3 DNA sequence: TGTGCCAGCAGCTCCCGGGACTCCGAATTCAATGAGCAGTTCTTC. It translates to CASSSRDSEFNEQFF.

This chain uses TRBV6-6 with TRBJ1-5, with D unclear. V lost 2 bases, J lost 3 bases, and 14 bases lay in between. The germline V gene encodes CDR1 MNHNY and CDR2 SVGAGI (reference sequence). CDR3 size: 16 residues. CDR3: CASSYREGLNNQPQHF. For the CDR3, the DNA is TGTGCCAGCAGTTACAGGGAAGGATTAAACAATCAGCCCCAGCATTTT.

The CDR3 DNA reads TGTGCCAGCAGCAGAGACCCCAGCGGGAGTATGGATACGCAGTATTTT. It codes for CASSRDPSGSMDTQYF. The chain carries TRBV9 and TRBJ2-3; 8 nucleotides line up with TRBD2. Germline loops: CDR1 SGDLS, CDR2 YYNGEE. This CDR3 is 16 amino acids long. V lost 4 bases to trimming and J lost 6 bases; unmatched junction nucleotides: 13. The entire variable domain, with the rest obtained from reference TRBV9 and TRBJ2-3, is as follows: DSGVTQTPKHLITATGQRVTLRCSPRSGDLSVYWYQQSLDQGLQFLIQYYNGEERAKGNILERFSAQQFPDLHSELNLSSLELGDSALYFCASSRDPSGSMDTQYFGPGTRLTVL.

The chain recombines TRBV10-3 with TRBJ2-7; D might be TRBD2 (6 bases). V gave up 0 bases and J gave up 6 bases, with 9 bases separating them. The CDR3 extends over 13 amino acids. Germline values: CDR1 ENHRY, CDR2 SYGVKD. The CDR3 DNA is TGTGCCATCAGTGAGTCAGGAGGGGCCGAGCAGTACTTC. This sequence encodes CAISESGGAEQYF.

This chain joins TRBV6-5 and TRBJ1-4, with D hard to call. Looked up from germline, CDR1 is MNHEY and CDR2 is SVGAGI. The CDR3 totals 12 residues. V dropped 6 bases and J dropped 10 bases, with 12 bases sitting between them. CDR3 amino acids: CASRDEIGKLFF. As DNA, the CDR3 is TGTGCCAGCAGGGACGAGATCGGAAAACTGTTTTTT.

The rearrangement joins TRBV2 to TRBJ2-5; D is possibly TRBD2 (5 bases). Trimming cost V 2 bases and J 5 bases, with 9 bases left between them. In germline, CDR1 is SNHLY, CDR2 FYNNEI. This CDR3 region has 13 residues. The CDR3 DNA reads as TGTGCCAGCAGTGAAAACGGGATGGAGACCCAGTACTTC. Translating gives CASSENGMETQYF.

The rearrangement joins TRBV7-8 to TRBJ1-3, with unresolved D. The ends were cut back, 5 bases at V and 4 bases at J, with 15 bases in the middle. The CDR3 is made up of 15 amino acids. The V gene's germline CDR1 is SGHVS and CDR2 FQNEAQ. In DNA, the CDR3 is TGTGCCAGCAGCCCCTACTCACCAAGAGGAAACACCATATATTTT. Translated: CASSPYSPRGNTIYF.

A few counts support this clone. CDR3 protein: CASSLSTSTNEQFF. CDR3 in DNA: TGTGCCAGCAGTTTATCGACTAGCACCAATGAGCAGTTCTTC. The V call is TRBV27, the J call TRBJ2-1; TRBD2 aligns across 7 bases. Trimming cost V 0 bases and J 6 bases; bases outside gene matches: 2. Germline-derived CDR1 and CDR2 are MNHEY and SMNVEV (reference sequence). CDR3 length: 14 amino acids.

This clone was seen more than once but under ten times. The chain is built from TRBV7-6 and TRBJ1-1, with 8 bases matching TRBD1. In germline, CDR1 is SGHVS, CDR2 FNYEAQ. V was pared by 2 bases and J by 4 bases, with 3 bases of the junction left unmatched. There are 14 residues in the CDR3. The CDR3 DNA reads TGTGCCAGCAGCTTACAAACAGGGGGCACTGAAGCTTTCTTT. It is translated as CASSLQTGGTEAFF.

The CDR3 region has the DNA TGTGCCAGCAGCTTTGGCAGAAATGAAAAACTGTTTTTT. This gives the protein CASSFGRNEKLFF. The V and J genes are TRBV7-2 and TRBJ1-4; no firm D call. V shed 3 bases and J shed 5 bases, with 7 bases lying between them. The CDR3 is 13 residues long. Germline-derived CDR1 and CDR2 are SGHTA and FQGNSA.

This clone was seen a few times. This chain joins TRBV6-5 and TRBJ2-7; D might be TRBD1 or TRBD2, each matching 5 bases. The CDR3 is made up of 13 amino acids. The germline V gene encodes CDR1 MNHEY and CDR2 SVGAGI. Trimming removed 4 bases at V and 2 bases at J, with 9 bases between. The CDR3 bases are TGTGCCAGCAGTTGGGACGAGACCTACGAGCAGTACTTC. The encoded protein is CASSWDETYEQYF.

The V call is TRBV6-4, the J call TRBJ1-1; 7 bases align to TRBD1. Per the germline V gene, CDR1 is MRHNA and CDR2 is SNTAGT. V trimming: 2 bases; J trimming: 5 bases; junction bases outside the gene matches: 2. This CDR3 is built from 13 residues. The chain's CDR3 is CASSDHRGTEAFF. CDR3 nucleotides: TGTGCCAGCAGTGACCACAGGGGTACTGAAGCTTTCTTT.

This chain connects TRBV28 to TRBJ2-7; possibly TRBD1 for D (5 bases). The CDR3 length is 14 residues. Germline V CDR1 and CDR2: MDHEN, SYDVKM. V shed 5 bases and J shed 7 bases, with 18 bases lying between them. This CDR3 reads CASSRLKGLGEQYF. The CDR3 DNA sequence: TGTGCCAGCAGTCGTCTAAAGGGGTTGGGAGAGCAGTACTTC.